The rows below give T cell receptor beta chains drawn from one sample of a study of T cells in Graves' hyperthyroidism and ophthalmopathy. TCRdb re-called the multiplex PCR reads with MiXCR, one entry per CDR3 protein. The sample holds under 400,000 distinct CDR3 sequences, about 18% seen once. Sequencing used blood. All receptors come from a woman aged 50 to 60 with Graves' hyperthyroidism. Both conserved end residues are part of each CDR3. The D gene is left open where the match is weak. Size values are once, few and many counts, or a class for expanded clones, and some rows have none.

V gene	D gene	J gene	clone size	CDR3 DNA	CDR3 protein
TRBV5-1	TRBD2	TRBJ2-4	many	TGCGCCAGCAGCTTGGATCCGGGGGGGAACATTCAGTACTTC	CASSLDPGGNIQYF
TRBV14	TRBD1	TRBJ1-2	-	TGTGCCAGCAGTGGGGACAGCACCCCTTTTCGGTATGGCTACACCTTC	CASSGDSTPFRYGYTF
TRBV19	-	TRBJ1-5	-	TGTGCCAGTAGTAGTGGACAGAATAGCAATCAGCCCCAGCATTTT	CASSSGQNSNQPQHF
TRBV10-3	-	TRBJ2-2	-	TGTGCCATCAGTGACGATGAGGGGAACACCGGGGAGCTGTTTTTT	CAISDDEGNTGELFF
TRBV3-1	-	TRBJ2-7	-	TGTGCCAGCAGCCACTTAGAGAGGGGGTACGAGCAGTACTTC	CASSHLERGYEQYF
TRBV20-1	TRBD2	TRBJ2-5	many	TGCAGTGCTGAAAGTACGGGACTAGCGCTCCAAGAGACCCAGTACTTC	CSAESTGLALQETQYF
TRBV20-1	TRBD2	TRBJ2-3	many	TGCAGTGCCCCACCGGGACCGGGAGGGCTCACAGATACGCAGTATTTT	CSAPPGPGGLTDTQYF
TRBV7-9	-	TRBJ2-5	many	TGTGCCAGCAGACCCCGGCAGGGGACCCACCAAGAGACCCAGTACTTC	CASRPRQGTHQETQYF
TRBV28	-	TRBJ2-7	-	TGTGCCAGCAGTTCACTTCGGGCCCCTCCGGAGCAGTACTTC	CASSSLRAPPEQYF
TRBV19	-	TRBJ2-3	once	TGTGCCAGTACTTGGACCTGGAGGTCCGATACGCAGTATTTT	CASTWTWRSDTQYF
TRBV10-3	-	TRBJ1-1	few	TGTGCCATCAGTGACTTGCTCACGAACACTGAAGCTTTCTTT	CAISDLLTNTEAFF
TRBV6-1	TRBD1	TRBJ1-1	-	TGTGCCAGCAGATCGGGACAGGGAGGCGGCTCTGAAGCTTTCTTT	CASRSGQGGGSEAFF
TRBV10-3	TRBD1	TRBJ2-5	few	TGTGCCATCAGTGTACAGGGGGAAGAGACCCAGTACTTC	CAISVQGEETQYF
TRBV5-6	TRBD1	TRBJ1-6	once	TGTGCCAGCAGCTTTGTGGGACAGGTGGATAATTCACCCCTCCACTTT	CASSFVGQVDNSPLHF
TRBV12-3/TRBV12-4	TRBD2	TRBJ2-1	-	TGTGCCAGCAGTTTTCGGTGGCGGGAGGGCTTTCCTGAGCAGTTCTTC	CASSFRWREGFPEQFF
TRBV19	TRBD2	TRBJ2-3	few	TGTGCCAGTAGTATCGGACTAGTAACAGATACGCAGTATTTT	CASSIGLVTDTQYF
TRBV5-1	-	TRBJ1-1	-	TGCGCCAGCAGAAAAGAGGAATGGAACACTGAAGCTTTCTTT	CASRKEEWNTEAFF
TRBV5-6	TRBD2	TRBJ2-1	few	TGTGCCAGCAGCCTGTGGGGGGGAGGCAGGGATGAGCAGTTCTTC	CASSLWGGGRDEQFF
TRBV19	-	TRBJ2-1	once	TGTGCCAGTAGTATTACTATGACTTCGGATGAGCAGTTCTTC	CASSITMTSDEQFF
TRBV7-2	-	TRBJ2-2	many	TGTGCCAGCAGCTTGAAGTCCGGGGAACTGTTTTTT	CASSLKSGELFF
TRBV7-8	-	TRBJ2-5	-	TGTGCCAGCAGCTTAGCGAAGTATGAGACCCAGTACTTC	CASSLAKYETQYF
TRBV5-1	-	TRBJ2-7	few	TGCGCCAGCAGCTTGCGGGCAGGGGAGAAAGCCTACGAGCAGTACTTC	CASSLRAGEKAYEQYF
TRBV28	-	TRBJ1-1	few	TGTGCCAGCAGCACCCGACAGGTTGAAGCTTTCTTT	CASSTRQVEAFF
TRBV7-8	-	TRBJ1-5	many	TGTGCCAGCAGCTTAGCTGGCAGGATGGGGAATCAGCCCCAGCATTTT	CASSLAGRMGNQPQHF
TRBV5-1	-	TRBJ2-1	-	TGCGCCAGCAGCTTGGCCGTGGCATACAATGAGCAGTTCTTC	CASSLAVAYNEQFF
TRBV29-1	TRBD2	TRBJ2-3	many	TGCAGCGTGAAAAGACTAGCGGCTAGCACAGATACGCAGTATTTT	CSVKRLAASTDTQYF
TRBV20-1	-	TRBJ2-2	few	TGCAGTGCTAGATCCCCTTTTCCCGACCATCAAACCGGGGAGCTGTTTTTT	CSARSPFPDHQTGELFF